This record looks at one TCR beta chain sequence and its context. No antigen is known for it. From germline, CDR1 is SGHRS and CDR2 YFSETQ. This CDR3 region has 16 residues. Trimming cost V 6 bases and J 3 bases; bases outside gene matches: 10. Sequencing used immunoSEQ multiplex PCR; TCRdb keeps in-frame clones, though not all of them. This table holds under 150,000 clones, 92% found once. The data are from a study of T cell responses to AZD1222 COVID-19 vaccine. Study conclusions and caveats: Compared with day 0, the breadth and depth of the Spike-specific TCR repertoire rose significantly after two doses of AZD1222. Seropositive status at baseline applied to only five to seven AZD1222 recipients. White British people made up most donors, females outnumbered males, and clonal diversity was possibly underestimated. Among spike-specific TCRs, nearly half reportedly target unmutated variant regions.

The sample in question was peripheral blood, obtained on day 0 of AZD1222 vaccination. The chain couples TRBV5-1 to TRBJ2-3, with 10 bases lining up with TRBD2. This clonotype was sampled from an adult in good health. The CDR3 loop is CASTPVGTSATDTQYF. The CDR3 DNA reads TGCGCCAGCACCCCGGTCGGGACTAGCGCTACAGATACGCAGTATTTT.